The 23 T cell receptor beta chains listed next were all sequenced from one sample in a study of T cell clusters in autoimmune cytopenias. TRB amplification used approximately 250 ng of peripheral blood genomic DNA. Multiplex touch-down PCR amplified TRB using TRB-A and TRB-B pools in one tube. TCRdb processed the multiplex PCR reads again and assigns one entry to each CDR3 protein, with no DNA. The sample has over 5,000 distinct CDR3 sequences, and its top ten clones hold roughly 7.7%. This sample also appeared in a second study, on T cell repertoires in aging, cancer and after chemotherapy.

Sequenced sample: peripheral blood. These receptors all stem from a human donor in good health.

CDR3 loop: CATDLGQGLNQPQHF. This sequence joins TRBV19 and TRBJ1-5. From germline, CDR1 is LNHDA and CDR2 SQIVND (reference sequence). The CDR3 runs 15 residues.

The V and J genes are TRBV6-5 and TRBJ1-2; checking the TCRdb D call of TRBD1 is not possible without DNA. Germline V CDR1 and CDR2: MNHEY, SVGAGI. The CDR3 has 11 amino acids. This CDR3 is CASGGTYGYTF.

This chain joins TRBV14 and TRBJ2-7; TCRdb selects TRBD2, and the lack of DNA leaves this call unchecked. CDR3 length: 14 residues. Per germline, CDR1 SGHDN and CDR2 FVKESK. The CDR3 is CASRRGGWTYEQYF.

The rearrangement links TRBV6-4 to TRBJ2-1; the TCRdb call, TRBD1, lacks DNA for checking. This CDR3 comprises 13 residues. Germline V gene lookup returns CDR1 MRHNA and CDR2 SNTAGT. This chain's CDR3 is CASSDEIGTEQFF.

The CDR3: CASSLANRAAYEQYF. The chain combines TRBV5-1 with TRBJ2-7; TCRdb returns TRBD1, unconfirmable since there is no DNA. The CDR3 is made up of 15 amino acids. The germline CDR1 and CDR2 sequences are SGHRS and YFSETQ.

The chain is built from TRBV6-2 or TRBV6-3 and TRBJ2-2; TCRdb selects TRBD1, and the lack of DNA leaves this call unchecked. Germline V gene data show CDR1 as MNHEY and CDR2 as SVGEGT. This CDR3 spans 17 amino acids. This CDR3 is CASSLFGGRVNTGELFF.

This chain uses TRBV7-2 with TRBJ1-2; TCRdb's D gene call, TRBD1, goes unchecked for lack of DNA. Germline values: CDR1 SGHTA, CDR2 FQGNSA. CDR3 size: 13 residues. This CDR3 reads CASTKGGGLGYTF.

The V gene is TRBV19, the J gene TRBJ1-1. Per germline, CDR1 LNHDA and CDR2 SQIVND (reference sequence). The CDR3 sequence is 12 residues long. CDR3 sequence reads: CASSIGGPEAFF. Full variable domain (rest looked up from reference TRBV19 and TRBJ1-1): DGGITQSPKYLFRKEGQNVTLSCEQNLNHDAMYWYRQDPGQGLRLIYYSQIVNDFQKGDIAEGYSVSREKKESFPLTVTSAQKNPTAFYLCASSIGGPEAFFGQGTRLTVV.

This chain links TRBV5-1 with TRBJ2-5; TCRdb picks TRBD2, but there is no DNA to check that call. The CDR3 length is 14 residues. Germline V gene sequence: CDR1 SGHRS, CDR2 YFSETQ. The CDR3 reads CASSSTSAGETQYF.

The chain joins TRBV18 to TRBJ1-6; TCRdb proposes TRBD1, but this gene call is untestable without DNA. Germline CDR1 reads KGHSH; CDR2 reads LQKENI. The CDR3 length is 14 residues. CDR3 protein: CASSPDRGGSPLHF.

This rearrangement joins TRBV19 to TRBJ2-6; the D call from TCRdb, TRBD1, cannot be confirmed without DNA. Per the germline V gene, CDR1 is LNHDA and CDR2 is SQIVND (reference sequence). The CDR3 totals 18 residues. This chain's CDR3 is CASSFAGQGWTGANVLTF.

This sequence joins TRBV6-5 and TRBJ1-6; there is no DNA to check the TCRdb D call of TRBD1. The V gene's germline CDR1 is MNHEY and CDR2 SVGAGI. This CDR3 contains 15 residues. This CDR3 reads CASSFSQGGISPLHF.

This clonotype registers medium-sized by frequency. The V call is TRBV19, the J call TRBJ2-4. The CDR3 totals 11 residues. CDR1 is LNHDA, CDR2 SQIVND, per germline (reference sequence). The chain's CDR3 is CASSTENIQYF.

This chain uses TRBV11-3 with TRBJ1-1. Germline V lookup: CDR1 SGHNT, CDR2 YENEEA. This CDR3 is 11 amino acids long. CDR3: CASKSTTEAFF.

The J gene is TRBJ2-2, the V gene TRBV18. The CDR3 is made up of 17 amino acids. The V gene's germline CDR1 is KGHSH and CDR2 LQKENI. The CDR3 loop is CASSPPRGSVYTGELFF.

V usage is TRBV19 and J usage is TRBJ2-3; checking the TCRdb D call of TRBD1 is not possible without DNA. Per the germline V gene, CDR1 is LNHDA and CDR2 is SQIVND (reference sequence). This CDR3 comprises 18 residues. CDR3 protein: CASSPPEGTGVSTDTQYF.

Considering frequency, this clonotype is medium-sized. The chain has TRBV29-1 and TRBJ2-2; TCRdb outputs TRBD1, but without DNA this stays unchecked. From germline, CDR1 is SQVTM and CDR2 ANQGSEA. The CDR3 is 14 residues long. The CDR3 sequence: CSAQAGVNTGELFF.

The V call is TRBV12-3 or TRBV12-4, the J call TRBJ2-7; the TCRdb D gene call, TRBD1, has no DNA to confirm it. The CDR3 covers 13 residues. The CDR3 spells CASIGQGAYEQYF.

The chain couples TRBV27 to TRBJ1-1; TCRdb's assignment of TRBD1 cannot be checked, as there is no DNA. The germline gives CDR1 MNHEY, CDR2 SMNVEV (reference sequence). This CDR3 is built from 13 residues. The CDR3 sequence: CASSPGHSPEAFF.

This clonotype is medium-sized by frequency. CDR3 loop: CASSIVRAAEAFF. The V and J genes are TRBV19 and TRBJ1-1. Germline V gene data show CDR1 as LNHDA and CDR2 as SQIVND (reference sequence). This CDR3 is built from 13 residues. Full variable domain (remainder filled in from reference TRBV19 and TRBJ1-1): DGGITQSPKYLFRKEGQNVTLSCEQNLNHDAMYWYRQDPGQGLRLIYYSQIVNDFQKGDIAEGYSVSREKKESFPLTVTSAQKNPTAFYLCASSIVRAAEAFFGQGTRLTVV.

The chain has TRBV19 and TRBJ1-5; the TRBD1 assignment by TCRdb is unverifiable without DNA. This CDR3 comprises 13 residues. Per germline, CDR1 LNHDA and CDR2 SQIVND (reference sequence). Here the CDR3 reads CASSGRGNQPQHF. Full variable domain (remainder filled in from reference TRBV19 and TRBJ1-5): DGGITQSPKYLFRKEGQNVTLSCEQNLNHDAMYWYRQDPGQGLRLIYYSQIVNDFQKGDIAEGYSVSREKKESFPLTVTSAQKNPTAFYLCASSGRGNQPQHFGDGTRLSIL.

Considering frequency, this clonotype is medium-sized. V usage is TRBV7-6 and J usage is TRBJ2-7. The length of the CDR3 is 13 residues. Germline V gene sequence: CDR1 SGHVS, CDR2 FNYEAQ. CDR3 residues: CASSSGAPYEQYF.

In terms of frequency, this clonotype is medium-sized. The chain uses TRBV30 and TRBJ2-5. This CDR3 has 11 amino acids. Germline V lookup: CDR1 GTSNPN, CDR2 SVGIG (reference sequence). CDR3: CAWKLGETQYF.